This T cell receptor beta chain originates from a study of immune evolution from preneoplasia to lung adenocarcinoma. Study-wide results and caveats: Normal lung had highest clonality; later lesions appeared denser, more diverse. From normal lung to invasive adenocarcinoma, top clone frequencies appeared to decrease.

Measured with immunoSEQ multiplex PCR; TCRdb has only the in-frame clones, and not every one. The sample records 6,000 to 10,000 clones, around 80% being singletons. Patients had resection in Japan or China between about 2013 and 2018. Histologic diagnosis was independently verified by two lung pathologists. Note on this clone: What it binds is not known.

From germline, CDR1 is SGHVS and CDR2 FQNEAQ. Trimming pared 5 bases from V and 11 bases from J, leaving 15 bases between. CDR3 length: 12 residues. The sequence was obtained from a person between 65 and 79 years old with lung adenocarcinoma. This chain connects TRBV7-8 to TRBJ1-1; D is uncertain. The specimen was FFPE adjacent normal lung tissue. CDR3 sequence (DNA): TGTGCCAGCAGCCCAGTCGGGCGTCTGGCTTTCTTT. It is translated as CASSPVGRLAFF.